The present entry profiles one T cell receptor (beta chain) with its context. Its specificity is not known. The data derive from a study of T cell repertoires in cytomegalovirus infection. On the study more broadly: Public TCR beta signature analysis indicated the presence of both CMV infection and matching HLA type.

In TCRdb, the reads were re-called with MiXCR into one record per CDR3 protein. The repertoire consists of hundreds of thousands of distinct CDR3 sequences, with approximately 24% occurring once and the leading ten covering 7.5% to 9%. The V gene's germline CDR1 is LGHNA and CDR2 YNFKEQ. This CDR3 contains 16 residues. The V segment lost 0 bases and the J segment 4 bases; nucleotides outside the gene matches: 6. The study's findings and limits: HLA-C-restricted CMV-specific TCR beta clonotypes prevailed in the ex vivo response. Based on cumulative public TCR beta family frequency, carriers of CMV plus the relevant HLA were identified.

The sample consisted of CD8+ T cells from PBMCs. The receptor comes from a human donor in good health (CMV status not recorded). Some clones in this sample may be carry-over from other donors' samples. The chain recombines TRBV4-2 with TRBJ2-3; the match to TRBD2 covers 8 bases. CDR3 DNA sequence: TGTGCCAGCAGCCAAGAGAGCCGGGGGGGGTCAGATACGCAGTATTTT. This codes for CASSQESRGGSDTQYF.